What follows is one T cell receptor beta chain and its context. The antigen remains undetermined. The data derive from a study of shared clonotypes between healthy human individuals. Study conclusions and caveats: In contrast to clonotypes shared by all four donors, non-shared clonotypes had lower generation probabilities.

Source study methods: Junction-only sequences without quality scores came from ImmunoSEQ, so filtering differed. Only in-frame clones appear in the TCRdb table, and some are missing; sequencing was by immunoSEQ multiplex PCR. V and J calls and clone size follow that table, whereas D and trimming were derived from the DNA. The sample lists about 1 million clones; around 76% were seen once. The CDR3 totals 16 residues. Germline loops: CDR1 SGHRS, CDR2 YFSETQ. The germline V and J ends were trimmed by 2 bases and 3 bases, with 15 bases remaining between them. The chain employs TRBV5-1 and TRBJ2-1, with D unclear. This clonotype originated in a man between 18 and 29 years old in good health. Sequencing was performed on memory CD4+ T cells sorted from blood. The subset is: CD45RA-negative fraction. Here the CDR3 DNA reads TGCGCCAGCAGCTTATCCGTCCAGCAGTACTACAATGAGCAGTTCTTC. It is translated as CASSLSVQQYYNEQFF.